The next 14 T cell receptor beta chains were all read from a single sample in a study of shared clonotypes between healthy human individuals. Generated by immunoSEQ multiplex PCR, the TCRdb table keeps only in-frame clones and is missing some. The table lists about 2.4 million clones, just over 90% of them singletons, with around 0.14% in the top ten. Material: naive CD4+ T cells sorted from blood. Subset meaning: CD45RA+ positively selected. The source is a young man in good health.

This chain connects TRBV4-1 to TRBJ2-3; D unclear. CDR1 and CDR2 (germline): MGHRA, YSYEKL. CDR3 length: 14 residues. V gave up 2 bases and J gave up 3 bases, with 9 bases separating them. CDR3 bases: TGCGCCAGCAGCCAAAATTTAAGAACAGATACGCAGTATTTT. Its translation: CASSQNLRTDTQYF.

This rearrangement joins TRBV6-6 to TRBJ2-7; a weak D match, TRBD2 (6 bases). Germline V CDR1 and CDR2: MNHNY, SVGAGI (reference sequence). Trimming took 0 bases from V and 2 from J, leaving 11 bases between them. This CDR3 is built from 15 residues. CDR3 sequence reads: CASSYSPPGAYEQYF. DNA for the CDR3: TGTGCCAGCAGTTACTCTCCCCCGGGGGCCTACGAGCAGTACTTC.

The J gene is TRBJ1-1, the V gene TRBV7-2, with D unclear. V was trimmed by 4 bases and J by 1 base, leaving 7 bases between them. This CDR3 contains 13 residues. Germline V gene data show CDR1 as SGHTA and CDR2 as FQGNSA. In DNA form, the CDR3 reads TGTGCCAGCAGCTCCCGGCGGAACACTGAAGCTTTCTTT. It codes for CASSSRRNTEAFF.

The V gene is TRBV27, the J gene TRBJ2-7; D is unresolved. The germline gives CDR1 MNHEY, CDR2 SMNVEV (reference sequence). CDR3 length: 11 amino acids. V lost 6 bases, J lost 7 bases, and 10 bases lay in between. CDR3 nucleotides: TGTGCCAGCAGCTTCTCCGGAGAGCAGTACTTC. Its protein product is CASSFSGEQYF.

The CDR3 DNA is TGTGCCAGCAGCTTGGATGCCCAGCGTGGCACAGATACGCAGTATTTT. The encoded protein is CASSLDAQRGTDTQYF. The rearrangement links TRBV5-4 to TRBJ2-3, with D hard to call. Germline V gives CDR1 SGHNT, CDR2 YYREEE (reference sequence). V shed 0 bases and J shed 1 base, with 12 bases lying between them. The CDR3 length is 16 residues.

The chain joins TRBV9 to TRBJ2-6; TRBD1 or TRBD2 may be the D gene (6 bases each). This CDR3 comprises 17 residues. Germline V lookup: CDR1 SGDLS, CDR2 YYNGEE. Trimming stripped 2 bases from V and 3 bases from J, with 15 bases between. The CDR3 region is CASSVYGGGVGANVLTF. DNA for the CDR3: TGTGCCAGCAGCGTTTATGGAGGGGGTGTTGGGGCCAACGTCCTGACTTTC.

This clone was recorded only once. The chain is built from TRBV5-4 and TRBJ2-7; no reliable D call. The CDR3 loop spans 14 amino acids. The germline gives CDR1 SGHNT, CDR2 YYREEE (reference sequence). Deletions cut 5 bases from V and 3 bases from J, with 15 bases between. The CDR3 region is CASRKDGPYYEQYF. The CDR3 DNA reads TGTGCCAGCAGAAAGGACGGACCCTACTACGAGCAGTACTTC.

The chain combines TRBV10-3 with TRBJ2-2; 14 bases align to TRBD2. This CDR3 region has 17 residues. Germline V gene lookup returns CDR1 ENHRY and CDR2 SYGVKD. V lost 2 bases to trimming and J lost 5 bases; unmatched junction nucleotides: 4. In DNA, the CDR3 is TGTGCCATCAGTGAGGGACTAGCGGGGGGAAGGACCGGGGAGCTGTTTTTT. Protein: CAISEGLAGGRTGELFF.

The chain uses TRBV28 and TRBJ2-7; D gene uncertain. Trimming shortened V by 1 base and J by 2 bases, and 6 bases separated the two germline ends. The V gene's germline CDR1 is MDHEN and CDR2 SYDVKM. The length of the CDR3 is 13 residues. In nucleotides, the CDR3 is TGTGCCAGCAGTTTATCTGTGACCTACGAGCAGTACTTC. Amino acids: CASSLSVTYEQYF.

Comments on this clone: The sample holds other DNA sequences that translate to the same CDR3. The genes are TRBV2 and TRBJ2-7, with 11 nucleotides matching TRBD1. The J segment lost 6 bases and the V segment lost 8 bases, leaving 9 bases of the junction unmatched. Germline values: CDR1 SNHLY, CDR2 FYNNEI. The CDR3 is made up of 14 amino acids. Here the CDR3 DNA reads TGTGCCAGCGGATTAGGACAGGGGGCTCTCGAGCAGTACTTC. Amino acid sequence: CASGLGQGALEQYF.

This rearrangement joins TRBV4-2 to TRBJ2-3; D may be TRBD1 (5 bases). From germline, CDR1 is LGHNA and CDR2 YNFKEQ. Trimming left V 5 bases short and J 5 bases short, with 17 bases between. The CDR3 is 15 residues long. CDR3 sequence: CASSSSIGAIDTQYF. Here the CDR3 DNA reads TGTGCCAGCAGCTCCTCGATAGGGGCAATAGATACGCAGTATTTT.

The CDR3 spells CASSSWESLSQYF. CDR3 sequence (DNA): TGTGCCAGCAGTTCTTGGGAATCTCTCTCGCAGTATTTT. The rearrangement uses TRBV2 and TRBJ2-3, with unresolved D. The V gene's germline CDR1 is SNHLY and CDR2 FYNNEI. The CDR3 runs to 13 residues. The V end lost 5 bases, the J end lost 10 bases, and 16 bases lay between the germline ends.

Only a few counts were recorded for this clone. This sequence joins TRBV7-9 and TRBJ1-1; perhaps TRBD1 as D (5 bases). CDR3 length: 15 amino acids. V was cut by 7 bases and J by 6 bases, with 21 bases left in between. CDR1 is SEHNR, CDR2 FQNEAQ, per germline (reference sequence). This chain's CDR3 is CASTQGITLLPEAFF. DNA of the CDR3: TGTGCCAGCACCCAGGGCATTACCCTTCTTCCTGAAGCTTTCTTT.

V gene TRBV5-1 combines with J gene TRBJ2-5; D is perhaps TRBD1 (6 bases). From germline, CDR1 is SGHRS and CDR2 YFSETQ. Trimming removed 4 bases from V and 1 base from J, with 14 bases in between. This CDR3 region has 15 residues. The CDR3 region is CASSADSYSQETQYF. The CDR3 DNA reads as TGCGCCAGCAGCGCGGACAGCTACTCCCAAGAGACCCAGTACTTC.